A single sample gave rise to the 8 T cell receptor beta chains below, sequenced in a study of T cell clusters in autoimmune cytopenias. TRB was amplified from around 0.25 ug of peripheral blood genomic DNA per sample. TRB was amplified by touch-down multiplex PCR, primer pools A and B combined. No DNA is given; TCRdb re-called the multiplex PCR reads and lists each CDR3 protein once. Recorded here are over 5,500 distinct CDR3 sequences; the top ten clones represent 5.5% to 6%. In addition, the sample was reused for a study of T cell repertoires in aging, cancer and after chemotherapy.

Input material: peripheral blood. The receptors here all came from a human donor in good health.

This clonotype is labeled medium-sized based on frequency. V usage is TRBV19 and J usage is TRBJ2-5; no DNA is available, so the TRBD1 call from TCRdb remains unchecked. There are 15 residues in the CDR3. Germline V gene data show CDR1 as LNHDA and CDR2 as SQIVND (reference sequence). This chain's CDR3 is CASSILSTGQETQYF. The entire variable domain, with the rest obtained from reference TRBV19 and TRBJ2-5, is as follows: DGGITQSPKYLFRKEGQNVTLSCEQNLNHDAMYWYRQDPGQGLRLIYYSQIVNDFQKGDIAEGYSVSREKKESFPLTVTSAQKNPTAFYLCASSILSTGQETQYFGPGTRLLVL.

The J gene is TRBJ1-4, the V gene TRBV5-1. Germline CDR1 reads SGHRS; CDR2 reads YFSETQ. The CDR3 has 14 amino acids. The CDR3 sequence is CASSWGPEDEKLFF.

This chain links TRBV6-2 or TRBV6-3 with TRBJ2-1. The CDR3 extends over 13 amino acids. Germline V gene lookup returns CDR1 MNHEY and CDR2 SVGEGT. CDR3: CASSDRPSSEQFF.

By frequency, this clonotype registers medium-sized. The V call is TRBV5-6, the J call TRBJ2-7; TCRdb's D call of TRBD1 is untestable without DNA. The germline V gene encodes CDR1 SGHDT and CDR2 YYEEEE. This CDR3 spans 15 amino acids. The CDR3: CASSYREPKWYEQYF.

The chain joins TRBV4-3 to TRBJ2-5; as DNA is missing, the TRBD2 call by TCRdb cannot be tested. From germline, CDR1 is LGHNA and CDR2 YSLEER. The CDR3 has 17 residues. Here the CDR3 reads CASSQDTSGGSQETQYF.

V and J are TRBV7-2 and TRBJ2-7; the D call of TRBD1 rests on TCRdb alone, since no DNA is present to check it. Germline V gene lookup returns CDR1 SGHTA and CDR2 FQGNSA. This CDR3 has 15 residues. CDR3 region: CASSPETGIAYEQYF.

This clonotype is deemed medium-sized by its frequency. The genes are TRBV6-5 and TRBJ2-2; TCRdb picks TRBD2, but there is no DNA to check that call. Germline V lookup: CDR1 MNHEY, CDR2 SVGAGI. The CDR3 has 17 amino acids. The CDR3 is CASVRASGVPNTGELFF.

This clonotype is called medium-sized based on its frequency. The V call is TRBV6-2 or TRBV6-3, the J call TRBJ2-7. The V gene's germline CDR1 is MNHEY and CDR2 SVGEGT. This CDR3 region has 13 residues. This CDR3 reads CASSGQGSYEQYF.